A selection of T cell receptor beta chains follows, all from one sample in a study of shared clonotypes between healthy human individuals. Clones were sequenced by immunoSEQ multiplex PCR, and TCRdb holds only the in-frame ones, with some missing. The sample lists about 600,000 clones; around 97% were seen once. The material sequenced was naive CD4+ T cells sorted from blood. These receptors were obtained from a woman aged 25 to 45 in good health. The CDR3 runs from the conserved cysteine through the conserved F or W. Each record gives: D gene, V gene, clone size, J gene, CDR3 DNA, CDR3 protein. The D gene is left open where the match is weak. Clone size, where shown, is once, few, many, or a class for clones that have expanded.

d_gene: -
v_gene: TRBV9
abundance: -
j_gene: TRBJ2-2
CDR3nt: TGTGCCAGCAGCTCTTGGGGAACCGGGGAGCTGTTTTTT
CDR3aa: CASSSWGTGELFF

d_gene: TRBD1
v_gene: TRBV27
abundance: -
j_gene: TRBJ2-5
CDR3nt: TGTGCCAGCAGTTGGGGACAGGTAGGGGGTAAAGAGACCCAGTACTTC
CDR3aa: CASSWGQVGGKETQYF

d_gene: -
v_gene: TRBV7-9
abundance: -
j_gene: TRBJ1-2
CDR3nt: TGTGCCAGCAGCTTAGACTATGGCTACACCTTC
CDR3aa: CASSLDYGYTF

d_gene: -
v_gene: TRBV6-5
abundance: -
j_gene: TRBJ1-4
CDR3nt: TGTGCCAGCAGCCCACTGGGGATTAATGAAAAACTGTTTTTT
CDR3aa: CASSPLGINEKLFF

d_gene: -
v_gene: TRBV5-1
abundance: -
j_gene: TRBJ2-3
CDR3nt: TGCGCCAGCAGCGCAGGACTTGCGGGGTCGATTGGGACGCAGTATTTT
CDR3aa: CASSAGLAGSIGTQYF

d_gene: TRBD1
v_gene: TRBV5-6
abundance: -
j_gene: TRBJ2-6
CDR3nt: TGTGCCAGCGGGTACAGGGGGTACTCTGGGGCCAACGTCCTGACTTTC
CDR3aa: CASGYRGYSGANVLTF

d_gene: -
v_gene: TRBV7-9
abundance: once
j_gene: TRBJ2-1
CDR3nt: TGTGCCAGCAGCGGAAACTTTGTCTTTGAGCAGTTCTTC
CDR3aa: CASSGNFVFEQFF

d_gene: -
v_gene: TRBV7-9
abundance: -
j_gene: TRBJ1-5
CDR3nt: TGTGCCAGCTCCAGGGGCAATCAGCCCCAGCATTTT
CDR3aa: CASSRGNQPQHF

d_gene: -
v_gene: TRBV7-2
abundance: -
j_gene: TRBJ1-1
CDR3nt: TGTGCCAGCAGCTATACAGGGAACACTGAAGCTTTCTTT
CDR3aa: CASSYTGNTEAFF

d_gene: TRBD1
v_gene: TRBV4-1
abundance: -
j_gene: TRBJ1-4
CDR3nt: TGCGCCAGCAGCCAAGACAAACAGGGGGCAGATGAAAAACTGTTTTTT
CDR3aa: CASSQDKQGADEKLFF

d_gene: -
v_gene: TRBV30
abundance: -
j_gene: TRBJ2-2
CDR3nt: TGTGCCTGGAGTCGGCTCGGGGAGCTGTTTTTT
CDR3aa: CAWSRLGELFF

d_gene: -
v_gene: TRBV7-9
abundance: once
j_gene: TRBJ2-3
CDR3nt: TGTGCCAGCAGCTTAGGACACCGGCCCACAGATACGCAGTATTTT
CDR3aa: CASSLGHRPTDTQYF

d_gene: -
v_gene: TRBV5-1
abundance: -
j_gene: TRBJ2-5
CDR3nt: TGCGCCAGCAGCTCGACGTACCAAGAGACCCAGTACTTC
CDR3aa: CASSSTYQETQYF

d_gene: TRBD1
v_gene: TRBV2
abundance: -
j_gene: TRBJ1-5
CDR3nt: TGTGCCAGCGGACAGGAAAGCAATCAGCCCCAGCATTTT
CDR3aa: CASGQESNQPQHF